The clone carrying this T cell receptor (beta chain) was counted between two and nine times. Its antigen is unknown. This entry comes from a study of shared clonotypes between healthy human individuals. Across the study: For every donor, three CD4 naive, three CD4 memory, two CD8 naive and one CD8 memory plates were used. Study-level points and caveats: Generally, estimated richness proved larger in naive subsets than it did in memory subsets. Clonotypes which were not shared had lower generation probabilities than clonotypes that all four donors shared.

Replicate sorted-subset PCRs were loaded with around 220 ng DNA, 30,000 to 35,000 T cell genomes. The assay was immunoSEQ multiplex PCR, and TCRdb's table has in-frame clones only and misses some. The sample has 1.4 million to 1.5 million clones, over 95% seen once; the top ten hold 1.2%. Per germline, CDR1 SNHLY and CDR2 FYNNEI. This CDR3 comprises 11 residues. V was trimmed by 6 bases and J by 7 bases, leaving 9 bases between them. The rearrangement joins TRBV2 to TRBJ1-2, with D hard to call. This TCR was recovered from a man aged 30-40 years in good health. The material sequenced was naive CD4+ T cells sorted from blood. The subset here: CD45RA+ positively selected. The CDR3 loop is CASSYSGGYTF. Written as DNA, the CDR3 is TGTGCCAGCAGCTATAGTGGTGGCTACACCTTC.